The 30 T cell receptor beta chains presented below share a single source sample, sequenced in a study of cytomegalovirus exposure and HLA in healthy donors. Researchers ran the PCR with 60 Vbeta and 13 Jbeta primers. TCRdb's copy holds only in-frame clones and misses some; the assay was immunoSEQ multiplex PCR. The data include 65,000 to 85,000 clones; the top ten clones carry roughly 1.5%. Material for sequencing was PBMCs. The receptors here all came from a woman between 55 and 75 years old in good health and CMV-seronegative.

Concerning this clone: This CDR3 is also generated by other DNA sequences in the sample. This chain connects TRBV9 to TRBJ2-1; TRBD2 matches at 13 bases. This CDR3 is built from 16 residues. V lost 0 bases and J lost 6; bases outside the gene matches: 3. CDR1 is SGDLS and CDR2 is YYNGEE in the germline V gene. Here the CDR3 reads CASSVGGLAGVNEQFF. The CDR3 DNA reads TGTGCCAGCAGCGTAGGAGGACTAGCGGGAGTCAATGAGCAGTTCTTC.

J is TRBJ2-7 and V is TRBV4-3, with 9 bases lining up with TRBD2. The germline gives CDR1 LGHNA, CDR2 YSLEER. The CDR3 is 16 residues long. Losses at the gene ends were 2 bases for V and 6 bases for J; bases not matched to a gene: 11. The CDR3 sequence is CASSQIGIAGVVEQYF. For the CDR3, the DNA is TGCGCCAGCAGCCAAATCGGAATAGCGGGAGTTGTCGAGCAGTACTTC.

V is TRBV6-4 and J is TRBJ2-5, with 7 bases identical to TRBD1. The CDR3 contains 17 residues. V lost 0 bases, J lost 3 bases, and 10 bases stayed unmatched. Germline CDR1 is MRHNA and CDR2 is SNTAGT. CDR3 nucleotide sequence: TGTGCCAGCAGTGACTCGGGTCTTAGGGACAGAGAAGAGACCCAGTACTTC. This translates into CASSDSGLRDREETQYF.

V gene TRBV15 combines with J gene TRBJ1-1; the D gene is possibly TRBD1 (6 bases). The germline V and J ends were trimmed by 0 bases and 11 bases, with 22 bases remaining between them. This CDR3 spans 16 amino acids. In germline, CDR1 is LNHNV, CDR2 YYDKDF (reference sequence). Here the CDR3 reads CATSREADSLTQGAFF. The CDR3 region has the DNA TGTGCCACCAGCAGAGAAGCGGACAGTCTTACTCAGGGGGCTTTCTTT.

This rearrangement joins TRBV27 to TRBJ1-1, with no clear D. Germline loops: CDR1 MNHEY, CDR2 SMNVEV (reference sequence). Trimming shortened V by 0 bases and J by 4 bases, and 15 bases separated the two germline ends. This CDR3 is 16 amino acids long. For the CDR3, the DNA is TGTGCCAGCAGTTTATCGTCCCCAGGAGGAAGCACTGAAGCTTTCTTT. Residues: CASSLSSPGGSTEAFF.

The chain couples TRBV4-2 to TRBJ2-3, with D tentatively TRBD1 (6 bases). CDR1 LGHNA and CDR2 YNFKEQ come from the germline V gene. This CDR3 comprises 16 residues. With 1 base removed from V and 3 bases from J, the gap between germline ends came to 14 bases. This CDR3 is CASSQVVRTGTDTQYF. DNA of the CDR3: TGTGCCAGCAGCCAAGTCGTCCGTACAGGGACAGATACGCAGTATTTT.

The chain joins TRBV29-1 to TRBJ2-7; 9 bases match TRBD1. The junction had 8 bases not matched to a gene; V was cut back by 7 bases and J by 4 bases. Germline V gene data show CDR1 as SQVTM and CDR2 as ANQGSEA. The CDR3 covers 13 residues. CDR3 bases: TGCAGCGCCACCGGGACAGGGTCTTACGAGCAGTACTTC. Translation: CSATGTGSYEQYF.

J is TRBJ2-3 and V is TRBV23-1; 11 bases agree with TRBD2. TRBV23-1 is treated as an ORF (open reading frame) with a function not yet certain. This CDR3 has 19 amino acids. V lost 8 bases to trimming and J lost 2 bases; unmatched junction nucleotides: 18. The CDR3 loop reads CASGQLAGVLQKNTDTQYF. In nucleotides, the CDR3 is TGCGCCAGCGGCCAACTAGCGGGAGTCCTCCAGAAAAACACAGATACGCAGTATTTT.

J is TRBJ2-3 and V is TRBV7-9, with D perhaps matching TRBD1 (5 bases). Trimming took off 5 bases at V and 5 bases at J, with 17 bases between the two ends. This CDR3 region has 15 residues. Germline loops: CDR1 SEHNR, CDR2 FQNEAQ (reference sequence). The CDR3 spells CASSPQGNQRDTQYF. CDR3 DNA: TGTGCCAGCAGCCCCCAGGGTAACCAGAGAGATACGCAGTATTTT.

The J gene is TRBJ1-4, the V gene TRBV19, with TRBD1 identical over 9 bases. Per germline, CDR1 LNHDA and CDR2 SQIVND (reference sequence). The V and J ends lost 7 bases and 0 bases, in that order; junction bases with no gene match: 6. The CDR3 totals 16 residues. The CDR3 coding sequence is TGTGCCAGTATAAGGACAGGGGTTGCAACTAATGAAAAACTGTTTTTT. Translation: CASIRTGVATNEKLFF.

This chain's CDR3 is CASSLGTGLVNNEQFF. CDR3 DNA sequence: TGTGCCAGCAGCTTAGGAACGGGACTAGTTAATAATGAGCAGTTCTTC. The rearrangement joins TRBV7-8 to TRBJ2-1, with 8 bases identical to TRBD2. The CDR3 covers 16 residues. V trimming: 1 base; J trimming: 7 bases; junction bases outside the gene matches: 9. The V gene's germline CDR1 is SGHVS and CDR2 FQNEAQ.

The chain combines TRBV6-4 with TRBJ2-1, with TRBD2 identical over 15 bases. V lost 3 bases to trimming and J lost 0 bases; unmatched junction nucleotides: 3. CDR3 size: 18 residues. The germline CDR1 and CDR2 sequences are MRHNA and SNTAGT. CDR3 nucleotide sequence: TGTGCCAGCAGTGAAGGACTAGCGGGAGGGAGCTCCTACAATGAGCAGTTCTTC. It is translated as CASSEGLAGGSSYNEQFF.

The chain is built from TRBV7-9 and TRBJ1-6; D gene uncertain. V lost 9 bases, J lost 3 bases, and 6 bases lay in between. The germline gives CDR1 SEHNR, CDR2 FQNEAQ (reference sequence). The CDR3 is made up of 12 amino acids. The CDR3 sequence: CASHSYNSPLHF. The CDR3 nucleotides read TGTGCCAGTCACAGCTATAATTCACCCCTCCACTTT.

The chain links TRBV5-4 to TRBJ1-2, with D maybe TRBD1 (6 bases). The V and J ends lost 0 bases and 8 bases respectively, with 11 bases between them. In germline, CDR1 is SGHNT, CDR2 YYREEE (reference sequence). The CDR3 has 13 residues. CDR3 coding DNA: TGTGCCAGCAGCTTGGACAGGGTGAGCGGCTACACCTTC. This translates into CASSLDRVSGYTF.

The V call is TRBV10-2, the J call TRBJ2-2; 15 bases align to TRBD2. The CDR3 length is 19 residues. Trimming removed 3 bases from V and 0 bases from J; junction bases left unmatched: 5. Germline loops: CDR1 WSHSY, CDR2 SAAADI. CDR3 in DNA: TGCGCCAGCAGTGATGGACTAGCGGGAGGGTGGGCGAACACCGGGGAGCTGTTTTTT. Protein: CASSDGLAGGWANTGELFF.

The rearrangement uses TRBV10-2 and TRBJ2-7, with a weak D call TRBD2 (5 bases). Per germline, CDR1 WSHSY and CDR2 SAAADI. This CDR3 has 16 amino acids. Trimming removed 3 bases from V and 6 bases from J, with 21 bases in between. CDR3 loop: CASSEVAWGVYREQYF. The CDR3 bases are TGCGCCAGCAGTGAAGTAGCCTGGGGAGTATATCGCGAGCAGTACTTC.

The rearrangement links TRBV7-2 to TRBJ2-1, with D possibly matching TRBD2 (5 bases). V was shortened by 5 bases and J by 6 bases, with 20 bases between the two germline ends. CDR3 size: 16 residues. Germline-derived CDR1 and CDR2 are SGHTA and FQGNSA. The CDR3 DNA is TGTGCCAGCAGCCAAACCGGGATCATAGCTGTCAATGAGCAGTTCTTC. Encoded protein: CASSQTGIIAVNEQFF.

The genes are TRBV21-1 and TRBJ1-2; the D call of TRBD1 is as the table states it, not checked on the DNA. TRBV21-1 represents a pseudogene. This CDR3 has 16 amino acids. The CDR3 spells CASSKRTAKRLYGYTF. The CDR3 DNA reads TGTGCCAGCAGCAAGCGGACAGCTAAGCGCCTCTATGGCTACACCTTC.

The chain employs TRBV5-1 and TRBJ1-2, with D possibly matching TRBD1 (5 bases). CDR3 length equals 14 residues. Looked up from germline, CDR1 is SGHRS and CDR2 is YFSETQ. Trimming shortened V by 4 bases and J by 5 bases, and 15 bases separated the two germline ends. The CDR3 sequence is CASSTGTDYYGYTF. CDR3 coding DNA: TGCGCCAGCAGCACGGGGACGGACTATTATGGCTACACCTTC.

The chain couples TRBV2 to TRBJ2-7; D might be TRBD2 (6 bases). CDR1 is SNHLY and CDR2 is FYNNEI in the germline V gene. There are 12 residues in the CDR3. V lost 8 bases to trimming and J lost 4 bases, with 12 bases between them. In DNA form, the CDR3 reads TGTGCCAGCGGGCCTGGAGGGTACGAGCAGTACTTC. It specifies CASGPGGYEQYF.

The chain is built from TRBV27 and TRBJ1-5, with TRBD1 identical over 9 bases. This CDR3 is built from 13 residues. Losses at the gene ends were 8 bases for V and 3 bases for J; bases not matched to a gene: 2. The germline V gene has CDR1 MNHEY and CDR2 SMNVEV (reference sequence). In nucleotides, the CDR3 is TGTGCCAGCGGGACAGGGACCAATCAGCCCCAGCATTTT. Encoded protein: CASGTGTNQPQHF.

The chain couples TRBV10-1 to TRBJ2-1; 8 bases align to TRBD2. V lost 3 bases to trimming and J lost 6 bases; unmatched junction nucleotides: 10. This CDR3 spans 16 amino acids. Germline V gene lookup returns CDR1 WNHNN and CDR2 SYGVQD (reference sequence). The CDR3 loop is CASSEGRGASSNEQFF. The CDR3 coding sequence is TGCGCCAGCAGTGAAGGGCGGGGGGCTTCGTCCAATGAGCAGTTCTTC.

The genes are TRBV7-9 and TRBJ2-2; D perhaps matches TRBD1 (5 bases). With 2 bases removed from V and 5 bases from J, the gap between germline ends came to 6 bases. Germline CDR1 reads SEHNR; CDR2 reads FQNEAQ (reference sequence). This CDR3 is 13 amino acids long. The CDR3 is CASSLQGTGELFF. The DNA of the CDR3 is TGTGCCAGCAGCTTACAGGGTACCGGGGAGCTGTTTTTT. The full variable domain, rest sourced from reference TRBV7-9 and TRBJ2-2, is DTGVSQNPRHKITKRGQNVTFRCDPISEHNRLYWYRQTLGQGPEFLTYFQNEAQLEKSRLLSDRFSAERPKGSFSTLEIQRTEQGDSAMYLCASSLQGTGELFFGEGSRLTVL.

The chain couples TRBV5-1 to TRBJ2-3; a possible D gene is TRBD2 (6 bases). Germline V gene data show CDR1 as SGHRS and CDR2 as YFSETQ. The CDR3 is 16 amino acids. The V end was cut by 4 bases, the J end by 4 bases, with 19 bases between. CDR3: CASSGPTGRWSDTQYF. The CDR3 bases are TGCGCCAGCAGCGGGCCTACGGGGAGGTGGTCAGATACGCAGTATTTT.

The CDR3 region is CASRPNDGASGNTIYF. The CDR3 nucleotides read TGTGCCAGCAGACCCAACGACGGAGCCTCTGGAAACACCATATATTTT. The V gene is TRBV6-6, the J gene TRBJ1-3; D not resolved. Germline V gene lookup returns CDR1 MNHNY and CDR2 SVGAGI (reference sequence). Trimming shortened V by 6 bases and J by 0 bases, and 15 bases separated the two germline ends. This CDR3 region has 16 residues.

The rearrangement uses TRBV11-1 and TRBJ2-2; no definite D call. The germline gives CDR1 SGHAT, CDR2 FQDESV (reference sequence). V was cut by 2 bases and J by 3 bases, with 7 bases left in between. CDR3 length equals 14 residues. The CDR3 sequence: CASSLSRDTGELFF. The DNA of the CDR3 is TGTGCCAGCAGCTTATCCCGGGACACCGGGGAGCTGTTTTTT.

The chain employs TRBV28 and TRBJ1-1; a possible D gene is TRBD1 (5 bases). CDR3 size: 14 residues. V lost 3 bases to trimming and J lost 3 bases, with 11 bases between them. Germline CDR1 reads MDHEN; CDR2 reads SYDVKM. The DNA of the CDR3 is TGTGCCAGCAGTTTGCACTCGGGGGACACTGAAGCTTTCTTT. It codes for CASSLHSGDTEAFF.

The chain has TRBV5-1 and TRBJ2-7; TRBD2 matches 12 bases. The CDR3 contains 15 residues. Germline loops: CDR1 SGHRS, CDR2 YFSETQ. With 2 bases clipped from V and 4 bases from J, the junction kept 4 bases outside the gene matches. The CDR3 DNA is TGCGCCAGCAGCTTTCTAGCGGGAGGGCGGTACGAGCAGTACTTC. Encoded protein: CASSFLAGGRYEQYF.

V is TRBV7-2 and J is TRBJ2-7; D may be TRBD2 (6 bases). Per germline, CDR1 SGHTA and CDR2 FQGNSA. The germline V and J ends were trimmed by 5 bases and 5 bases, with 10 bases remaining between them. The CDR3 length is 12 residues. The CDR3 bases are TGTGCCAGCAGCAGACTAGTAAACGAGCAGTACTTC. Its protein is CASSRLVNEQYF.

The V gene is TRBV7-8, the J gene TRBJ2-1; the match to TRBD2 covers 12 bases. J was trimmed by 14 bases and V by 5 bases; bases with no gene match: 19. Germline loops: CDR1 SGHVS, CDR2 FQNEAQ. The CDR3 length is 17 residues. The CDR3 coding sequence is TGTGCCAGCAGCCCCGACCGACTAGCGGGAGATCAGGGTAGGGAGTTCTTC. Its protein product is CASSPDRLAGDQGREFF.